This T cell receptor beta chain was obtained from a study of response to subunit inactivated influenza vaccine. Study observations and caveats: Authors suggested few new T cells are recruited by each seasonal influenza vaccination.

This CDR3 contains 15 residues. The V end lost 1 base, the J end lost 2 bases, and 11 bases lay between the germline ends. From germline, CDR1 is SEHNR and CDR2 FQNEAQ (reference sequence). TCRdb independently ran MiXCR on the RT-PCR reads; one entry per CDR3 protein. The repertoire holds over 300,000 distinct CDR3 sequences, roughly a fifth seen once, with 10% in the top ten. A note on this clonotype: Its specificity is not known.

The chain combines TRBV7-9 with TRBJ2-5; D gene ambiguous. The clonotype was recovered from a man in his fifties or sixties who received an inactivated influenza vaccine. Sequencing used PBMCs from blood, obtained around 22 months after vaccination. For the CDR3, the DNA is TGTGCCAGCAGCTTAGGTCGAATACGACAAGAGACCCAGTACTTC. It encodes CASSLGRIRQETQYF.